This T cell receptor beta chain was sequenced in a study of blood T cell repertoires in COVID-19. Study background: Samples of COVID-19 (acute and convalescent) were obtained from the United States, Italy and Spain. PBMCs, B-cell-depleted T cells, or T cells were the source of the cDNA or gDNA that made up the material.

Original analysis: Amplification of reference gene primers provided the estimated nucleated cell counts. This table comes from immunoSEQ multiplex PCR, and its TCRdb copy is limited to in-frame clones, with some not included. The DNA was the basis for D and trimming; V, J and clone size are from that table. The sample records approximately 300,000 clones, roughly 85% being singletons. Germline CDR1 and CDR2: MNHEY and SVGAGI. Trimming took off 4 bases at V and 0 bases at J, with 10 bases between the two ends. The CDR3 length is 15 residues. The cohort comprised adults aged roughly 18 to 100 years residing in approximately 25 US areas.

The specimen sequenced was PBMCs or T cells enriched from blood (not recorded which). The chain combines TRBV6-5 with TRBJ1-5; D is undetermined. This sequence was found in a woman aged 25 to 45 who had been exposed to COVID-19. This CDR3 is CASSLSGNSNQPQHF. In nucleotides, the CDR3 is TGTGCCAGCAGTTTGTCAGGAAATAGCAATCAGCCCCAGCATTTT.